This T cell receptor beta chain originates from a study of T cell responses to AZD1222 COVID-19 vaccine. Study-level information: It was second doses at about 4 or about 12 weeks that were pooled.

Study outcomes and limitations: The study reported that nearly half of spike-specific TCRs target unmutated variant regions. Donors in the cohort were predominantly white British and more often female, and clonal diversity was possibly underestimated. Rises in breadth and depth of Spike-specific TCRs came after two AZD1222 doses.

This CDR3 is built from 15 residues. CDR1 SGDLS and CDR2 YYNGEE come from the germline V gene. V lost 3 bases to trimming and J lost 4 bases, with 11 bases between them. Clones were sequenced by immunoSEQ multiplex PCR, and TCRdb holds only the in-frame ones, with some missing. The top ten clones hold 7.5% to 9.5% of a sample with about 120,000 clones, 70% to 90% of them seen once. This clone has only a few counts. Its specificity is unknown. The sample in question was peripheral blood, obtained on day 0 of AZD1222 vaccination. The chain carries TRBV9 and TRBJ1-6, with D possibly TRBD1 on 5 matching bases. This clonotype originated in an adult in good health. The CDR3 region has the DNA TGTGCCAGCAGCGCCGGGACGGAGTATAATTCACCCCTCCACTTT. Translating gives CASSAGTEYNSPLHF.